Reported below is one T cell receptor (beta chain). This entry belongs to a study of T-cell memory formation after mild COVID-19. The CDR3 spans 17 residues. The germline CDR1 and CDR2 sequences are LGHDT and YNNKEL (reference sequence). Trimming at V came to 2 bases and at J to 1 base, leaving 7 bases not matched to a gene. One entry per CDR3 protein, called by TCRdb with MiXCR from the 5' RACE reads. The sample lists hundreds of thousands of distinct CDR3 sequences; about 24% were seen once. The sequenced sample was PBMCs or a T cell subset sorted from them (not recorded which). This chain connects TRBV3-1 to TRBJ2-3; 9 nucleotides match TRBD2. The sequence derives from an adult woman who had mild COVID-19 (a few samples of this study predate the infection). Cell type and time point are not known. CDR3 bases: TGTGCCAGCAGCCAACCTAGCGGGGTCCACCGCACAGATACGCAGTATTTT. Translated: CASSQPSGVHRTDTQYF.